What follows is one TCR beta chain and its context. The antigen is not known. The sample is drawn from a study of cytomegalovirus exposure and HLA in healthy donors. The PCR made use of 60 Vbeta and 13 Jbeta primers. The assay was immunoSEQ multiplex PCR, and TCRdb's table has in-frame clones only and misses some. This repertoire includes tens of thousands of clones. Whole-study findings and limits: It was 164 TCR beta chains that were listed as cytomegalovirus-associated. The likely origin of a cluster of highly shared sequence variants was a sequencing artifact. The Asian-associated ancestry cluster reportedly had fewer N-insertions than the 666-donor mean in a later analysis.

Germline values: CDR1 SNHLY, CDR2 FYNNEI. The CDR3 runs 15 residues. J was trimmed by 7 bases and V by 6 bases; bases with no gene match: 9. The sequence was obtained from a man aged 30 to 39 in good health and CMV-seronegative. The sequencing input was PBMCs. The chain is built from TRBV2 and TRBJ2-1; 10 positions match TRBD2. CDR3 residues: CASRSLAGAGNEQFF. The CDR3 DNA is TGTGCCAGCAGATCGCTAGCGGGAGCGGGGAATGAGCAGTTCTTC.